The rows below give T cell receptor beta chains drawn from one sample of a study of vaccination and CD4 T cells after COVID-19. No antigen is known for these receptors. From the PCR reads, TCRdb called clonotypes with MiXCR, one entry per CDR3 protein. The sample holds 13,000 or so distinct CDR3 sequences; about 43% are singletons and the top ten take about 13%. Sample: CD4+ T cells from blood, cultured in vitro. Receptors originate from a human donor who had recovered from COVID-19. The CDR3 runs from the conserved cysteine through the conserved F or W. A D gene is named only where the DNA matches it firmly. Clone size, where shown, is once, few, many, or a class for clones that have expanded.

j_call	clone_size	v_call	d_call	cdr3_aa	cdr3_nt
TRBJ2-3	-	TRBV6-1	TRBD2	CASKAGGPTDTQYF	TGTGCCAGCAAGGCGGGAGGGCCGACAGATACGCAGTATTTT
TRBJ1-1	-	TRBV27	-	CASSFQGGSTEAFF	TGTGCCAGCAGTTTTCAGGGCGGGAGCACTGAAGCTTTCTTT
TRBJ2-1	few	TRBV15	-	CATSREMGSYNEQFF	TGTGCCACCAGCAGAGAAATGGGCTCCTACAATGAGCAGTTCTTC
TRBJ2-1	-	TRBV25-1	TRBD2	CASRRGGLAGLNEQFF	TGTGCCAGCAGGAGGGGAGGACTAGCGGGCCTAAATGAGCAGTTCTTC
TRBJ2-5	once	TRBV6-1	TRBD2	CASGLGLATGDPQYF	TGTGCCAGCGGACTGGGACTAGCTACAGGAGACCCACAGTACTTC
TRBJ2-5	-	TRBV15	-	CATSRSWAEETQYF	TGTGCCACCAGCAGGTCTTGGGCAGAAGAGACCCAGTACTTC
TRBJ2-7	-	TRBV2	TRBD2	CASRRGLAGARYF	TGTGCCAGTAGACGGGGCCTAGCGGGAGCTCGGTACTTC
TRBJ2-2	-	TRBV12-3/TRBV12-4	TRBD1	CASRQGRRTGELFF	TGTGCCAGCCGACAGGGGAGAAGGACCGGGGAGCTGTTTTTT
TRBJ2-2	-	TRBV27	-	CASSLGDPGELFF	TGTGCCAGCAGTTTAGGAGACCCCGGGGAGCTGTTTTTT
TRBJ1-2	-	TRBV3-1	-	CASSQGDGYTF	TGTGCCAGCAGCCAAGGTGATGGCTACACCTTC
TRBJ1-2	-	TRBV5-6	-	CASSPGTFSGYTF	TGTGCCAGCAGCCCCGGGACATTCTCTGGCTACACCTTC
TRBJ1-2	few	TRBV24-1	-	CATSDPGQIEGYTF	TGTGCCACCAGTGATCCCGGACAGATCGAAGGCTACACCTTC
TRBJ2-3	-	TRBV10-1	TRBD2	CASSADGRTSGTDTQYF	TGCGCCAGCAGTGCTGATGGAAGGACTAGCGGCACAGATACGCAGTATTTT
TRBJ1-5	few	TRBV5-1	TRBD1	CASSSGQGAGQPQHF	TGCGCCAGCAGCTCGGGACAGGGGGCAGGACAGCCCCAGCATTTT
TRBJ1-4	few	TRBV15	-	CATRRQRNEKLFF	TGTGCCACCAGGAGACAGAGAAATGAAAAACTGTTTTTT
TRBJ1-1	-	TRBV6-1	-	CASRAPGEVEAFF	TGTGCCAGCAGAGCCCCAGGGGAGGTCGAAGCTTTCTTT
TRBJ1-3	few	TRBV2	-	CASSVTLGSGNTIYF	TGTGCCAGCAGTGTAACGTTGGGCTCAGGAAACACCATATATTTT
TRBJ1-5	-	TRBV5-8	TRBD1	CASSLNSQGALGNQPQHF	TGTGCCAGCAGCCTGAACTCGCAGGGGGCTTTAGGCAATCAGCCCCAGCATTTT
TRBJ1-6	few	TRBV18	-	CASSPPGREDSPLHF	TGTGCCAGCTCACCACCGGGTAGGGAAGATTCACCCCTCCACTTT
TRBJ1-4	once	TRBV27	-	CASSLEDSFNEKLFF	TGTGCCAGCAGTTTAGAGGACAGCTTTAATGAAAAACTGTTTTTT
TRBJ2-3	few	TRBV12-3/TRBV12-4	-	CASSPPRGATQYF	TGTGCCAGCAGTCCCCCGCGGGGAGCTACGCAGTATTTT
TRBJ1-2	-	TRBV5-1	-	CASSRYGGYTF	TGCGCCAGCAGCCGTTACGGTGGCTACACCTTC
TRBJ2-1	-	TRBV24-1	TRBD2	CATSDLGLTSGRDEQFF	TGTGCCACCAGTGACCTGGGCTTGACTAGCGGGAGGGATGAGCAGTTCTTC
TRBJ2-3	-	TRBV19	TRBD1	CASSIQGVRTDTQYF	TGTGCCAGTAGTATACAGGGGGTACGCACAGATACGCAGTATTTT
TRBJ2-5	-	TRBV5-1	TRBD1	CASRTLGQQLETQYF	TGCGCCAGCAGGACCTTGGGACAGCAACTAGAGACCCAGTACTTC
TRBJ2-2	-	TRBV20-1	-	CLVPRSNTGELFF	TGCTTGGTCCCCCGCTCGAACACCGGGGAGCTGTTTTTT
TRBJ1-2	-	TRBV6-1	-	CASSTGYTF	TGTGCCAGCAGTACAGGCTACACCTTC
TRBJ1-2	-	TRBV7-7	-	CASSSNTFNYGYTF	TGTGCCAGCAGCTCCAACACCTTTAACTATGGCTACACCTTC
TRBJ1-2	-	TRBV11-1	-	CASSPQKPDLLRYGYTF	TGTGCCAGCAGCCCGCAAAAACCGGACCTCCTACGCTATGGCTACACCTTC
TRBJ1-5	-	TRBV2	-	CASSRSGNQPQHF	TGTGCCAGCAGTAGGTCCGGCAATCAGCCCCAGCATTTT
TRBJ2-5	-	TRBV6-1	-	CASSLDPWETQYF	TGTGCCAGCAGCTTGGATCCGTGGGAGACCCAGTACTTC
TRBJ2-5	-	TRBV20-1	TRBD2	CSARDLQTASGRLAQETQYF	TGCAGTGCTAGAGATCTTCAGACGGCTAGCGGCCGCCTAGCCCAAGAGACCCAGTACTTC
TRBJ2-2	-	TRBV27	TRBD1	CASRRTGGTGELFF	TGTGCCAGCAGACGGACAGGAGGCACCGGGGAGCTGTTTTTT
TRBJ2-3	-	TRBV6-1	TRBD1	CAISALGQGTDTQYF	TGTGCCATCAGTGCCCTCGGACAGGGCACAGATACGCAGTATTTT
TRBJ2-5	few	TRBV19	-	CASKMGGPQETQYF	TGTGCCAGTAAAATGGGGGGGCCCCAAGAGACCCAGTACTTC
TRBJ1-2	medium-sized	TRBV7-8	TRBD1	CASSLGGQGGYGYTF	TGTGCCAGCAGCTTAGGGGGACAGGGTGGCTATGGCTACACCTTC
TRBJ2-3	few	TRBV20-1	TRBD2	CSAIRTSDTDTQYF	TGCAGTGCTATCCGGACTAGCGACACAGATACGCAGTATTTT
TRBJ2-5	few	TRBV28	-	CASSPSPGQMYQETQYF	TGTGCCAGCAGTCCCTCCCCTGGGCAGATGTACCAAGAGACCCAGTACTTC
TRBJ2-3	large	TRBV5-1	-	CASSLARDADTQYF	TGCGCCAGCAGCTTGGCAAGGGACGCAGATACGCAGTATTTT
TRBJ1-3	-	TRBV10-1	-	CASSESGPQGNTIYF	TGCGCCAGCAGTGAGTCCGGACCTCAGGGAAACACCATATATTTT
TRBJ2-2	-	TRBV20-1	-	CSARGGMDTGELFF	TGCAGTGCAAGGGGGGGGATGGACACCGGGGAGCTGTTTTTT
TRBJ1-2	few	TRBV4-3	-	CASSQDYWGSDGYTF	TGCGCCAGCAGCCAAGATTATTGGGGATCGGATGGCTACACCTTC
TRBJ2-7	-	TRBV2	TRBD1	CASTRDSYEQYF	TGTGCCAGCACCAGGGACAGCTACGAGCAGTACTTC
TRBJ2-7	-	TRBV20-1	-	CSGRGRSYEQYF	TGCAGTGGCCGGGGTCGCTCCTACGAGCAGTACTTC
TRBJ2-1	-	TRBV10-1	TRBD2	CASSESKAGGPSEQFF	TGCGCCAGCAGTGAGTCAAAAGCGGGAGGGCCTAGTGAGCAGTTCTTC
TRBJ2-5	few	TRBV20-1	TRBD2	CSATLLTSGQETQYF	TGCAGTGCTACTTTACTGACTAGCGGCCAAGAGACCCAGTACTTC
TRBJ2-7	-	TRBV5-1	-	CASSTTYEQYF	TGCGCCAGCAGCACCACCTACGAGCAGTACTTC
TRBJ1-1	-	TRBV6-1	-	CASSPDRSEAFF	TGTGCCAGCAGTCCAGACAGAAGTGAAGCTTTCTTT
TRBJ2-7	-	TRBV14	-	CASSQNSLSGEQYF	TGTGCCAGCAGCCAAAATAGTCTCTCGGGGGAGCAGTACTTC
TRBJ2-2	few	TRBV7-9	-	CASSLWYQGVVGELFF	TGTGCCAGCAGCTTATGGTACCAGGGAGTGGTCGGGGAGCTGTTTTTT
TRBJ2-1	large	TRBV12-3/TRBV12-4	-	CASSLGEGASYNEQFF	TGTGCCAGCAGTTTAGGGGAGGGGGCCTCCTACAATGAGCAGTTCTTC
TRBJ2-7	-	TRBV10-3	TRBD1	CAISPGQGGYEQYF	TGTGCCATCAGTCCGGGACAGGGGGGGTACGAGCAGTACTTC
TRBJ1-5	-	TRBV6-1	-	CASSETGQFQPQHF	TGTGCCAGCAGTGAAACTGGGCAATTTCAGCCCCAGCATTTT
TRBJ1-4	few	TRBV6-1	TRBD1	CASRQTGNEKLFF	TGTGCCAGCAGACAGACAGGGAACGAAAAACTGTTTTTT
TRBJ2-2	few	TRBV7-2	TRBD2	CASRPGLAGGNTGELFF	TGTGCCAGCAGGCCGGGACTAGCGGGAGGCAACACCGGGGAGCTGTTTTTT
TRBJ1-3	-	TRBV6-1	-	CASPPHKAGNTIYF	TGTGCCAGCCCCCCACACAAGGCTGGAAACACCATATATTTT
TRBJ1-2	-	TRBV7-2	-	CASSLKVEKRLYGYTF	TGTGCCAGCAGCTTAAAGGTGGAGAAGCGGCTTTATGGCTACACCTTC